Each of the 27 T cell receptor beta chains below was sequenced from the same sample in a study of metastatic and nonmetastatic thyroid tumors (TCRdb year 2020). Receptor amplification or capture employed PCR. Sequencing took place on an Illumina HiSeq 4000. The raw public data were reprocessed by TCRdb itself: fastp quality trimming at Q25, MiXCR clonotype calling, in-frame beta chains only. This sample holds about 16,000 clones; 31% were observed only once. The ten largest clones add up to 8% to 11% of the sample. No patient had received any treatment before thyroid surgery. Sequencing was performed on blood. All receptors derive from a female donor with papillary thyroid cancer or a benign thyroid nodule (not recorded which). Some clones in this sample may be carry-over from other donors' samples.

The chain links TRBV6-1 to TRBJ2-7, with 12 nucleotides matching TRBD2. CDR1 and CDR2 from the germline V gene are MNHNS and SASEGT. There are 15 residues in the CDR3. With V trimmed by 2 bases and J by 4 bases, 3 bases remained unmatched. CDR3 amino acids: CASSERLAGGYEQYF. The DNA of the CDR3 is TGTGCCAGCAGTGAAAGGCTAGCGGGAGGGTACGAGCAGTACTTC.

J is TRBJ1-2 and V is TRBV7-2; D might be TRBD1 (5 bases). The germline V gene encodes CDR1 SGHTA and CDR2 FQGNSA. Trimming left V 3 bases short and J 7 bases short, with 9 bases between. The CDR3 length is 12 residues. CDR3 protein: CASSFGGVGYTF. The CDR3 coding sequence is TGTGCCAGCAGCTTCGGGGGGGTTGGCTACACCTTC.

This clone ranks as medium-sized. J is TRBJ1-1 and V is TRBV12-3 or TRBV12-4; 10 bases map to TRBD1. With V trimmed by 8 bases and J by 5 bases, 5 bases remained unmatched. The CDR3 spans 13 residues. The CDR3 region is CASDRTGGTEAFF. In DNA form, the CDR3 reads TGTGCCAGCGACAGGACAGGGGGAACTGAAGCTTTCTTT.

This clone was found many times. CDR3 sequence (DNA): TGTGCCAGCAGTTACAGGGCTAGCGGGGTTACAGATACGCAGTATTTT. Encoded protein: CASSYRASGVTDTQYF. The chain combines TRBV6-5 with TRBJ2-3; TRBD2 matches 9 bases. This CDR3 region has 16 residues. After removal of 2 bases from V and 3 bases from J, the junction contained 6 bases not matched to a gene. CDR1 is MNHEY and CDR2 is SVGAGI in the germline V gene.

This clone is medium-sized (0.01 to 0.1%) within its sample. The chain carries TRBV6-1 and TRBJ1-2; 10 bases agree with TRBD1. The J segment lost 8 bases and the V segment lost 5 bases, leaving 2 bases of the junction unmatched. This CDR3 has 12 residues. Germline values: CDR1 MNHNS, CDR2 SASEGT. The CDR3 DNA follows: TGTGCCAGCAGTTCGACAGGGGGCGGCTACACCTTC. It is translated as CASSSTGGGYTF.

In its sample, this clone ranks as large. This chain joins TRBV20-1 and TRBJ1-5, with a weak D call TRBD1 (6 bases). Trimming pared 5 bases from V and 4 bases from J, leaving 12 bases between. CDR1 and CDR2 from the germline V gene are DFQATT and SNEGSKA (reference sequence). There are 13 residues in the CDR3. The CDR3 spells CSASSGQNQPQHF. The CDR3, as DNA: TGCAGTGCTTCCTCGGGACAAAATCAGCCCCAGCATTTT.

This clone was observed many times. This chain links TRBV2 with TRBJ2-3; D is perhaps TRBD2 (6 bases). This CDR3 comprises 15 residues. Per germline, CDR1 SNHLY and CDR2 FYNNEI. V was trimmed by 7 bases and J by 4 bases, leaving 18 bases between them. The CDR3 DNA is TGTGCCAGCACCCCCGGCGGGGCATTACCAGATACGCAGTATTTT. Translating it yields CASTPGGALPDTQYF. The whole variable domain, remainder taken from reference TRBV2 and TRBJ2-3, is EPEVTQTPSHQVTQMGQEVILRCVPISNHLYFYWYRQILGQKVEFLVSFYNNEISEKSEIFDDQFSVERPDGSNFTLKIRSTKLEDSAMYFCASTPGGALPDTQYFGPGTRLTVL.

The chain links TRBV7-2 to TRBJ2-5, with 10 bases identical to TRBD2. CDR3 length: 16 amino acids. V shed 5 bases, J shed 1 base, and the junction held 7 bases outside the gene matches. CDR1 is SGHTA and CDR2 is FQGNSA in the germline V gene. The CDR3 region is CASSPRAGGPQETQYF. As DNA, the CDR3 is TGTGCCAGCAGCCCGAGAGCGGGGGGGCCCCAAGAGACCCAGTACTTC.

This clone was detected only a few times. This could be a read error, since a much larger clone is one nucleotide away. The chain carries TRBV2 and TRBJ2-5; 10 nucleotides align to TRBD2. The CDR3 sequence is 16 residues long. Germline lookup yields CDR1 SNHLY and CDR2 FYNNEI. V lost 6 bases, J lost 5 bases, and 12 bases stayed unmatched. CDR3 coding DNA: TGTGCCAGCAGGGGGGGACTAGCGTGGGGTCACGAGACCCAGTACTTC. Translating gives CASRGGLAWGHETQYF.

In this sample, this clone turned up many times. The sample has other DNA sequences that encode this CDR3 too. This chain uses TRBV9 with TRBJ1-1, with 7 nucleotides matching TRBD1. CDR3 length: 16 residues. Per the germline V gene, CDR1 is SGDLS and CDR2 is YYNGEE. Trimming at V came to 3 bases and at J to 4 bases, leaving 12 bases not matched to a gene. CDR3 residues: CASSGQSDRASTEAFF. CDR3 coding DNA: TGTGCCAGCAGCGGCCAATCCGACAGGGCGAGCACTGAAGCTTTCTTT. Filled out from reference TRBV9 and TRBJ1-1, the complete variable domain reads DSGVTQTPKHLITATGQRVTLRCSPRSGDLSVYWYQQSLDQGLQFLIQYYNGEERAKGNILERFSAQQFPDLHSELNLSSLELGDSALYFCASSGQSDRASTEAFFGQGTRLTVV.

This chain links TRBV5-1 with TRBJ2-1; weak D call: TRBD2 (7 bases). This CDR3 spans 16 amino acids. In germline, CDR1 is SGHRS, CDR2 YFSETQ. Trimming took 2 bases from V and 1 from J, leaving 13 bases between them. This CDR3 reads CASSFSGGSSYNEQFF. CDR3 coding DNA: TGCGCCAGCAGCTTTTCGGGGGGCTCGTCCTACAATGAGCAGTTCTTC. Filled out from reference TRBV5-1 and TRBJ2-1, the complete variable domain reads KAGVTQTPRYLIKTRGQQVTLSCSPISGHRSVSWYQQTPGQGLQFLFEYFSETQRNKGNFPGRFSGRQFSNSRSEMNVSTLELGDSALYLCASSFSGGSSYNEQFFGPGTRLTVL.

This clone was found a few times. This sequence joins TRBV10-2 and TRBJ1-2, with D possibly being TRBD1 (6 bases). CDR1 and CDR2 from the germline V gene are WSHSY and SAAADI. There are 14 residues in the CDR3. Between the trimmed V and J ends, which lost 5 bases and 5 bases, there was a span of 15 bases. The CDR3 region has the DNA TGCGCCAGCAGTCCAGGGGTCGGCACGTATGGCTACACCTTC. It yields the protein CASSPGVGTYGYTF.

V usage is TRBV6-2 or TRBV6-3 and J usage is TRBJ1-1; weak D call: TRBD1 (5 bases). The CDR3 consists of 15 residues. Trimming left V 2 bases short and J 7 bases short, with 17 bases between. Germline CDR1 and CDR2: MNHEY and SVGEGT. The DNA for the CDR3 is TGTGCCAGCAGTTACGCTTCCGGGACGAAGGGTGAAGCTTTCTTT. Its translation is CASSYASGTKGEAFF.

The chain recombines TRBV20-1 with TRBJ2-7; 10 bases line up with TRBD1. Germline V gene lookup returns CDR1 DFQATT and CDR2 SNEGSKA (reference sequence). The CDR3 is made up of 13 amino acids. V gave up 6 bases and J gave up 7 bases; unmatched junction bases: 9. The CDR3 region has the DNA TGCAGTGCAAGACAGGGGGCGTTGGGGGAGCAGTACTTC. It encodes CSARQGALGEQYF.

Note on this clone: An end of the junction does not agree with germline; a read error may underlie this. This sequence joins TRBV20-1 and TRBJ1-6; D unresolved. This CDR3 has 14 residues. Per the germline V gene, CDR1 is DFQATT and CDR2 is SNEGSKA (reference sequence). Here the CDR3 reads CSAGKGPMGSPLHF. The CDR3, as DNA: TGCAGTGCGGGCAAAGGGCCCATGGGTTCACCTCTCCACTTT.

This chain links TRBV11-2 with TRBJ2-1; D not resolved. The CDR3 runs to 18 residues. Trimming cost V 6 bases and J 4 bases, with 25 bases left between them. Germline V CDR1 and CDR2: SGHAT, FQNNGV. The CDR3 DNA sequence: TGTGCCAGCAGACCACCTTGGCGGAATCTCACCCGGTACAATGAGCAGTTCTTC. As protein: CASRPPWRNLTRYNEQFF.

The chain recombines TRBV7-3 with TRBJ2-6, with TRBD2 as a possible D gene (5 bases). This CDR3 spans 16 amino acids. Per the germline V gene, CDR1 is SGHTA and CDR2 is FQGTGA. Deletions cut 1 base from V and 2 bases from J, with 9 bases between. The CDR3 sequence: CASSLIGGTGANVLTF. DNA for the CDR3: TGTGCCAGCAGCTTAATCGGAGGTACTGGGGCCAACGTCCTGACTTTC.

This clone was recorded many times. CDR3 in DNA: TGTGCCAGCAGCCTCGGACAGGGACGGAGCTATGGCTACACCTTC. Its translation is CASSLGQGRSYGYTF. The V call is TRBV7-8, the J call TRBJ1-2; 8 nucleotides match TRBD1. CDR1 and CDR2 from the germline V gene are SGHVS and FQNEAQ. The CDR3 has 15 amino acids. The trim removed 5 bases at V and 4 bases at J, leaving 9 bases unmatched.

The CDR3 protein is CASSDPDSTINTGELFF. The CDR3 DNA reads as TGCGCCAGCAGCGATCCGGACAGTACGATCAACACCGGGGAGCTGTTTTTT. V is TRBV5-1 and J is TRBJ2-2, with TRBD1 as a possible D gene (6 bases). The CDR3 runs to 17 residues. Germline assignment: CDR1 SGHRS and CDR2 YFSETQ. The V gene lost 4 bases and the J gene lost 2 bases, with 18 bases spanning the gap.

This chain uses TRBV30 with TRBJ2-5, with 9 positions matching TRBD1. The germline CDR1 and CDR2 sequences are GTSNPN and SVGIG (reference sequence). V lost 1 base, J lost 3 bases, and 6 bases stayed unmatched. The CDR3 has 15 residues. CDR3 sequence: CAWSDAGQGKETQYF. The DNA for the CDR3 is TGTGCCTGGAGTGACGCCGGACAGGGGAAAGAGACCCAGTACTTC.

The rearrangement joins TRBV11-2 to TRBJ2-7, with 9 bases identical to TRBD2. The CDR3 is made up of 17 amino acids. With V trimmed by 5 bases and J by 9 bases, 20 bases remained unmatched. CDR1 is SGHAT, CDR2 FQNNGV, per germline. The CDR3 DNA reads TGTGCCAGCAGCCCGGGGCCCTGGCGGGAGGGCCGGTTCAGGCAGTACTTC. Encoded protein: CASSPGPWREGRFRQYF. The entire variable domain, with the rest obtained from reference TRBV11-2 and TRBJ2-7, is as follows: EAGVAQSPRYKIIEKRQSVAFWCNPISGHATLYWYQQILGQGPKLLIQFQNNGVVDDSQLPKDRFSAERLKGVDSTLKIQPAKLEDSAVYLCASSPGPWREGRFRQYFGPGTRLTVT.

The rearrangement joins TRBV9 to TRBJ2-2; possible D gene TRBD1, 5 bases. The CDR3 is 14 amino acids. The ends were cut back, 0 bases at V and 5 bases at J, with 8 bases in the middle. CDR1 and CDR2 (germline): SGDLS, YYNGEE. CDR3 residues: CASSVAPGTGELFF. Here the CDR3 DNA reads TGTGCCAGCAGCGTAGCCCCAGGGACCGGGGAGCTGTTTTTT.

This rearrangement joins TRBV30 to TRBJ2-1; no clear D gene. V was pared by 1 base and J by 0 bases, with 1 base between. The CDR3 extends over 12 amino acids. Germline loops: CDR1 GTSNPN, CDR2 SVGIG (reference sequence). DNA of the CDR3: TGTGCCTGGAGTGACTCCTACAATGAGCAGTTCTTC. This sequence encodes CAWSDSYNEQFF.

This clone is judged medium-sized. The chain joins TRBV6-1 to TRBJ2-7; TRBD2 might be the D (5 bases). The germline V gene encodes CDR1 MNHNS and CDR2 SASEGT. This CDR3 spans 15 amino acids. V dropped 2 bases and J dropped 4 bases, with 15 bases sitting between them. The CDR3 bases are TGTGCCAGCAGTGAACTAGCTGGGGAATGGTACGAGCAGTACTTC. Protein sequence: CASSELAGEWYEQYF.

The chain combines TRBV30 with TRBJ2-7; 7 positions match TRBD2. V trimming: 0 bases; J trimming: 5 bases; junction bases outside the gene matches: 7. This CDR3 spans 14 amino acids. The germline CDR1 and CDR2 sequences are GTSNPN and SVGIG (reference sequence). CDR3 loop: CAWSVEPSGHEQYF. CDR3 DNA: TGTGCCTGGAGTGTAGAGCCTAGCGGCCACGAGCAGTACTTC.

This clone is medium-sized. This chain connects TRBV4-1 to TRBJ1-5, with D unclear. V lost 1 base to trimming and J lost 7 bases, with 5 bases between them. The CDR3 extends over 12 amino acids. In germline, CDR1 is MGHRA, CDR2 YSYEKL. CDR3 DNA: TGCGCCAGCAGCCAAGTAGGGCAGCCCCAGCATTTT. It is translated as CASSQVGQPQHF.

Ten or more counts support this clone. The chain combines TRBV12-3 or TRBV12-4 with TRBJ2-1, with 11 bases lining up with TRBD2. Trimming removed 6 bases from V and 5 bases from J; junction bases left unmatched: 6. The CDR3 is 15 amino acids. CDR3 coding DNA: TGTGCCAGCAGGATCCTAGCGGGGGGACACAATGAGCAGTTCTTC. Protein sequence: CASRILAGGHNEQFF.